This T cell receptor beta chain was identified during a study of cytomegalovirus exposure and HLA in healthy donors. With 60 Vbeta and 13 Jbeta primers, the PCR was carried out. The repertoire was sequenced with immunoSEQ multiplex PCR; TCRdb's copy has only in-frame clones and lacks some. This table holds about 130,000 clones, about 80% found once. General study findings and limits: Later on, a genetic analysis was performed. It linked a missense variant in DCLRE1C with V- and J-gene trimming of TCR beta.

Notes on this clone: As yet, its antigen is unknown.

CDR1 and CDR2 from the germline V gene are MNHEY and SVGAGI. V lost 8 bases to trimming and J lost 3 bases; unmatched junction nucleotides: 10. The CDR3 has 15 residues. The specimen sequenced was PBMCs. The receptor's source is a man aged 40-50 years in good health and CMV-seropositive. The chain recombines TRBV6-5 with TRBJ2-1; 7 nucleotides match TRBD2. As DNA, the CDR3 is TGTGCCAGCTCCGCCTTTGGGGAGGGCTACAATGAGCAGTTCTTC. This gives the protein CASSAFGEGYNEQFF.